This TCR beta chain was recorded in a study of blood T cell repertoires in COVID-19. Some clones are missing from TCRdb's copy, which holds only in-frame ones; the method was immunoSEQ multiplex PCR. This sample has approximately 340,000 clones; around 80% occur once, and the top ten carry around 3%. Germline assignment: CDR1 SEHNR and CDR2 FQNEAQ (reference sequence). This CDR3 region has 15 residues. Between the trimmed V and J ends, which lost 3 bases and 8 bases, there was a span of 14 bases. The clonotype originates from a man younger than 40 with active or convalescent COVID-19. The chain links TRBV7-9 to TRBJ1-6; D gene ambiguous. The specimen was peripheral blood. The CDR3 sequence is CASSLRVASDSPLHF. CDR3 nucleotide sequence: TGTGCCAGCAGCTTGAGGGTGGCCTCGGATTCACCCCTCCACTTT.